The 5 T cell receptor beta chains reported below all come from one sample, sequenced in a study of blood T cell repertoires in COVID-19. Data came from immunoSEQ multiplex PCR; TCRdb stores just in-frame clones and leaves some out. The sample consists of about 180,000 clones, about 90% of them appearing once. Sequencing was performed on peripheral blood. The receptor source for this set is a man aged 35-49 years with active or convalescent COVID-19.

V gene TRBV3-1 (or the pseudogene TRBV3-2) combines with J gene TRBJ2-5, with TRBD1 as a possible D gene (5 bases). V was shortened by 4 bases and J by 5 bases, with 5 bases between the two germline ends. Germline V CDR1 and CDR2: LGHDT, YNNKEL (reference sequence). CDR3 length equals 11 residues. The DNA of the CDR3 is TGTGCCAGCAGCCCAGGGGAGACCCAGTACTTC. Its protein product is CASSPGETQYF.

V is TRBV20-1 and J is TRBJ1-1; D unresolved. The V end lost 6 bases, the J end lost 5 bases, and 10 bases lay between the germline ends. In germline, CDR1 is DFQATT, CDR2 SNEGSKA (reference sequence). This CDR3 has 11 residues. The CDR3 protein is CSAIDGTEAFF. The CDR3 nucleotides read TGCAGTGCCATAGACGGGACTGAAGCTTTCTTT.

J is TRBJ1-5 and V is TRBV2, with 8 bases lining up with TRBD1. Germline values: CDR1 SNHLY, CDR2 FYNNEI. The V segment lost 8 bases and the J segment 3 bases; nucleotides outside the gene matches: 3. The CDR3 loop spans 13 amino acids. The CDR3 here is CASSGQDNQPQHF. The CDR3 DNA is TGTGCCAGCTCGGGACAGGACAATCAGCCCCAGCATTTT.

This chain uses TRBV6-5 with TRBJ1-3; D uncertain. Germline assignment: CDR1 MNHEY and CDR2 SVGAGI. The CDR3 length is 15 residues. V was pared by 10 bases and J by 0 bases, with 16 bases between. CDR3 loop: CATRERGGSGNTIYF. The CDR3, as DNA: TGTGCCACTCGGGAAAGAGGTGGCTCTGGAAACACCATATATTTT.

J is TRBJ2-1 and V is TRBV21-1; TRBD1 is the table's D call and was not checked against the DNA. TRBV21-1 is listed as a pseudogene. This CDR3 region has 15 residues. In DNA, the CDR3 is TGTGCCAGCAGCAATTGGGGACAGGCATACAATGAGCAGTTCTTC. It codes for CASSNWGQAYNEQFF.